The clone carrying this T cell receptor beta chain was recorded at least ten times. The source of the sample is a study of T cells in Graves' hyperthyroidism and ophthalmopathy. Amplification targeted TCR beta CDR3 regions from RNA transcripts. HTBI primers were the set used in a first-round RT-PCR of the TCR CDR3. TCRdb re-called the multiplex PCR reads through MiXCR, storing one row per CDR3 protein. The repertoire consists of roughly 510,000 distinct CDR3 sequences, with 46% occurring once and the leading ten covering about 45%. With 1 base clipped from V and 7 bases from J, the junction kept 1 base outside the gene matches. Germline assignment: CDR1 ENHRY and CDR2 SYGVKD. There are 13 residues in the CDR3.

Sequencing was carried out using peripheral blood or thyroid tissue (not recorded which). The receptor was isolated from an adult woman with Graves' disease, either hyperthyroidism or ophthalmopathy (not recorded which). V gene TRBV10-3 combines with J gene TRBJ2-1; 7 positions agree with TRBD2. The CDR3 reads CAISELAGNEQFF. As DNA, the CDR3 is TGTGCCATCAGTGAGTTAGCGGGTAATGAGCAGTTCTTC.